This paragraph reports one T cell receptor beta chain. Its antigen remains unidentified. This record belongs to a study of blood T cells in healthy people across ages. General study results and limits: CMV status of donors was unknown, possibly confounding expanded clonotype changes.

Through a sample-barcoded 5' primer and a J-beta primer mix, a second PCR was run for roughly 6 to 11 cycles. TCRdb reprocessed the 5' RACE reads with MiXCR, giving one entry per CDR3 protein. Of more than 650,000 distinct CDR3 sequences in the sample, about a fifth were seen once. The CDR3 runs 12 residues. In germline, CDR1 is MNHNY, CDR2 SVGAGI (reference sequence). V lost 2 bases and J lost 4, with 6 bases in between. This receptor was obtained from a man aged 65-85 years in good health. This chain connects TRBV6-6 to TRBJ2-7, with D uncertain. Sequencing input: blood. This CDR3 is CASSYAGYEQYV. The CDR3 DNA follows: TGTGCCAGCAGTTACGCAGGTTACGAGCAGTACGTC.